Listed below are T cell receptor beta chains from one sample, sequenced in a study of cytomegalovirus exposure and HLA in healthy donors. Using immunoSEQ multiplex PCR, the repertoire was profiled, and TCRdb retains in-frame clones only, with some absent. The sample has about 160,000 clones; around nine tenths are singletons. Sequencing was performed on PBMCs. The receptors were sampled from a woman under 30 in good health and CMV-seronegative. Both conserved end residues are part of each CDR3. A D gene is named only where the DNA matches it firmly. Clone size appears in some rows only: once, few, many, or a class for an expanded clone.

CDR3nt,CDR3aa,abundance,d_gene,v_gene,len,j_gene
TGCGCCAGCAGCTTGATGTCGGGGGGCCAAGAGACCCAGTACTTC,CASSLMSGGQETQYF,.,TRBD2,TRBV5-1,15,TRBJ2-5
TGCGCCAGCAGCCACAGACCCGAGAACACCGGGGAGCTGTTTTTT,CASSHRPENTGELFF,.,.,TRBV5-1,15,TRBJ2-2
TGTGCCAGTGGACAGGGAAGCGAGACCCAGTACTTC,CASGQGSETQYF,.,TRBD1,TRBV27,12,TRBJ2-5
TGTGCCAGTAGTCTAGGACTAGCGGGAGAGGGATACAATGAGCAGTTCTTC,CASSLGLAGEGYNEQFF,.,TRBD2,TRBV19,17,TRBJ2-1
TGTGCCACCAGCGGGGGGGCAGGGGCTTTCACCGGGGAGCTGTTTTTT,CATSGGAGAFTGELFF,.,.,TRBV15,16,TRBJ2-2
TGTGCCAGCAGCTCCTCCCCCCACACTGAAGCTTTCTTT,CASSSSPHTEAFF,.,.,TRBV11-3,13,TRBJ1-1
TGCGCCAGCAGCTCTAGCGGGGGGGCGCGGAATGAGCAGTTCTTC,CASSSSGGARNEQFF,.,TRBD2,TRBV5-1,15,TRBJ2-1
TGTGCCAGCAGTACCCCGGGACAGGGCAATCAGCCCCAGCATTTT,CASSTPGQGNQPQHF,.,TRBD1,TRBV28,15,TRBJ1-5
TGTGCCAGCAGCGTAGGTACAGGCAACTATGGCTACACCTTC,CASSVGTGNYGYTF,few,.,TRBV9,14,TRBJ1-2
TGTGCCAGCAGCCAAGTCCAACTAAGGGGCTCTGAAGCTTTCTTT,CASSQVQLRGSEAFF,.,.,TRBV14,15,TRBJ1-1
TGTGCCAGCTCACGCAGACAGGCATCTGGAAACACCATATATTTT,CASSRRQASGNTIYF,.,.,TRBV18,15,TRBJ1-3
TGTGCCAGCAGGCTCGGGACAGGGGGCGAGGAGACCCAGTACTTC,CASRLGTGGEETQYF,.,TRBD1,TRBV5-4,15,TRBJ2-5
TGTGCCAGCAGCTTAGAGGTCCTAGCGGGAGAAAACGAGCAGTACTTC,CASSLEVLAGENEQYF,once,TRBD2,TRBV11-2,16,TRBJ2-7
TGTGCCAGCAGCGGCTTACTATTCGGAGAAAAACTGTTTTTT,CASSGLLFGEKLFF,.,.,TRBV7-8,14,TRBJ1-4
TGTGCCAGCAGCGTAGATGGGGCGAACACTGAAGCTTTCTTT,CASSVDGANTEAFF,few,.,TRBV9,14,TRBJ1-1
TGTGCCAGCAGCTCTACTAGCGGGAGCTGGAATGAGCAGTTCTTC,CASSSTSGSWNEQFF,.,TRBD2,TRBV11-2,15,TRBJ2-1
TGTGCCAGCAGCTTAGGAGGTGTAACGGAGGCAAGGAATGAGCAGTTCTTC,CASSLGGVTEARNEQFF,.,.,TRBV7-2,17,TRBJ2-1
TGTGCCAGCAGATTGACAGCTACCACTGAAGCTTTCTTT,CASRLTATTEAFF,.,.,TRBV7-2,13,TRBJ1-1
TGTGCCAGCAGTTATACAGGGTTGTCAGCCAAAAACATTCAGTACTTC,CASSYTGLSAKNIQYF,.,.,TRBV6-5,16,TRBJ2-4
TGTGCCACCAGCAGAGACAGGGGGCAGGGTGGGGCCAACGTCCTGACTTTC,CATSRDRGQGGANVLTF,.,TRBD1,TRBV15,17,TRBJ2-6
TGTGCCAGCTCACCAGAGGGGAGGATACTCTCCTACGAGCAGTACTTC,CASSPEGRILSYEQYF,.,.,TRBV18,16,TRBJ2-7
TGTGCCAGCACTCAGGGGGTCGGCTACACCTTC,CASTQGVGYTF,.,TRBD1,TRBV6-5,11,TRBJ1-2
TGTGCCAGCAGTTACCGGACCGGGACAGACAAGGAAAAACTGTTTTTT,CASSYRTGTDKEKLFF,.,TRBD1,TRBV2,16,TRBJ1-4
TGTGCCAGCGGACAGGGGGATCTGACTAATGAAAAACTGTTTTTT,CASGQGDLTNEKLFF,once,TRBD1,TRBV6-5,15,TRBJ1-4